The clone carrying this TCR beta chain was detected a few times. The target antigen is unknown. MiXCR was run by TCRdb on the reads, yielding one entry per CDR3 protein. The table includes roughly 500,000 distinct CDR3 sequences, about 11% detected once. This entry belongs to a study of T cell repertoires in cytomegalovirus infection. The study, taken as a whole, reports: In two of eight donors, the top clonotype was HLA-C-restricted CMV-specific.

This clonotype originated in a human donor in good health (CMV status not recorded). Some clones in this sample may be carry-over from other donors' samples. The specimen was PBMCs.

CDR3 residues: CSASLAGGRGGTQYF. CDR3 DNA: TGCAGTGCTTCCTTAGCGGGAGGGCGAGGAGGGACCCAGTACTTC. V and J are TRBV20-1 and TRBJ2-5, with TRBD2 matching 11 bases. Germline assignment: CDR1 DFQATT and CDR2 SNEGSKA (reference sequence). This CDR3 has 15 residues. Trimming cost V 5 bases and J 7 bases; bases outside gene matches: 12.